The rows below give T cell receptor beta chains drawn from one sample of a study of T-cell memory formation after mild COVID-19. TCRdb recomputed calls from the 5' RACE reads with MiXCR, one row per CDR3 protein. The table records hundreds of thousands of distinct CDR3 sequences, about 20% of them present only once. The sequenced material came from PBMCs or a T cell subset sorted from them (not recorded which). The receptors were sampled from an adult woman who had mild COVID-19 (a few samples of this study predate the infection). Cell type and time point are not known. Both conserved end residues are part of each CDR3. Each record gives: V gene, J gene, D gene, clone size, CDR3 DNA, CDR3 protein. D genes are given only for firm matches. Part of the rows lack a size; the others show once, few, many or a class for expanded clones.

TRBV6-6	TRBJ1-2	TRBD1	.	TGTGCCAGCAGTTACTCAGGGACAGGGGTTGGCGGCTACACCTTC	CASSYSGTGVGGYTF
TRBV24-1	TRBJ2-1	.	.	TGTGCCACCAGTGATGCTGCCGGTCTAGTGAGCTTCTACAATGAGCAGTTCTTC	CATSDAAGLVSFYNEQFF
TRBV15	TRBJ2-1	.	.	TGTGCCACCAGCAGAGAGGCTAGCGTTTCGGGTGAGCAGTTCTTC	CATSREASVSGEQFF
TRBV15	TRBJ2-7	TRBD1	.	TGTGCCACCAGTAAGGACAGGAGCTCCTACGAGCAGTACTTC	CATSKDRSSYEQYF
TRBV9	TRBJ2-3	TRBD2	many	TGTGCCAGCAGCGGACTTGCTAGCGGGAGTTCCTCAGATACGCAGTATTTT	CASSGLASGSSSDTQYF
TRBV6-2/TRBV6-3	TRBJ2-2	TRBD1	.	TGTGCCAGCACCGCACTAAGGACAGGGCCCGGGGAGCTGTTTTTT	CASTALRTGPGELFF
TRBV5-1	TRBJ2-2	.	once	TGCGCCAGCAGCAAAGGGGGGCTTACTACGAACACCGGGGAGCTGTTTTTT	CASSKGGLTTNTGELFF
TRBV2	TRBJ1-1	.	.	TGTGCCAGCAGTCCTTTTCGGGGGCCGAACACTGAAGCTTTCTTT	CASSPFRGPNTEAFF
TRBV12-3/TRBV12-4	TRBJ2-3	TRBD2	.	TGTGCCAGCAGTTTAGTCGTATTAGCGGGGGCGAAAGATACGCAGTATTTT	CASSLVVLAGAKDTQYF
TRBV19	TRBJ2-1	TRBD2	.	TGTGCCAGTAGTACCGGACTAGTAGGGCTTGGTGAGCAGTTCTTC	CASSTGLVGLGEQFF